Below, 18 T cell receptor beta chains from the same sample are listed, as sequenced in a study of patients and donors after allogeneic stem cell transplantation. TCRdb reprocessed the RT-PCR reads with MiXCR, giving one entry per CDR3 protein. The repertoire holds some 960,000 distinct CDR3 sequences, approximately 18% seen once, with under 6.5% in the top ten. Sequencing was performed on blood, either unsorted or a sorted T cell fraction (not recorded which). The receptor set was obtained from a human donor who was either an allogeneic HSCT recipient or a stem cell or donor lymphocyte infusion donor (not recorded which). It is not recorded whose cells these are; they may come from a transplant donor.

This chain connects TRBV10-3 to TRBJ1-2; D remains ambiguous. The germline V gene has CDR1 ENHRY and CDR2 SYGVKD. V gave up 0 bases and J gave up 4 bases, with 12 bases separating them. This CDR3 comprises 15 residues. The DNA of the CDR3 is TGTGCCATCAGTGAGTCCGTCCTAGGCAGCTATGGCTACACCTTC. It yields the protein CAISESVLGSYGYTF.

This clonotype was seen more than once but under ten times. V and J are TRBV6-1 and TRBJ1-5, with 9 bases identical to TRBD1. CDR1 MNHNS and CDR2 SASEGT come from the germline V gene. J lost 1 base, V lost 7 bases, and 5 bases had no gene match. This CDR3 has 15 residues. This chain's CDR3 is CASNEQGASNQPQHF. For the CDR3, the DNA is TGTGCCAGCAACGAACAGGGGGCGAGCAATCAGCCCCAGCATTTT.

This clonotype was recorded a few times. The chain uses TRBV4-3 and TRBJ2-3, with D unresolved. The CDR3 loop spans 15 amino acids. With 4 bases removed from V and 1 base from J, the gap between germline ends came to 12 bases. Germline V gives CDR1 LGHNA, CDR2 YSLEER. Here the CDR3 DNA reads TGCGCCAGCAGCCTCCGGCCGACTGGCACAGATACGCAGTATTTT. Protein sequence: CASSLRPTGTDTQYF.

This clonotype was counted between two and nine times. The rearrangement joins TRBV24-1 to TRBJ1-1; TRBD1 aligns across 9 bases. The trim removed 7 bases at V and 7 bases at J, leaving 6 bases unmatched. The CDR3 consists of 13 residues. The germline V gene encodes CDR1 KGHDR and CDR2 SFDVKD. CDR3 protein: CATRTDRGDEAFF. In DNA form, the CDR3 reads TGTGCCACCAGAACGGACAGGGGCGATGAAGCTTTCTTT.

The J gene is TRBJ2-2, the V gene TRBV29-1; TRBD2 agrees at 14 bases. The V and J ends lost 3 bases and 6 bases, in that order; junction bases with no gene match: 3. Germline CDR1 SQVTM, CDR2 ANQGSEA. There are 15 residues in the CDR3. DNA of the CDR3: TGCAGCGTTGAGAGGGGACTAGCGGGAGCCGGGGAGCTGTTTTTT. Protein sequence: CSVERGLAGAGELFF.

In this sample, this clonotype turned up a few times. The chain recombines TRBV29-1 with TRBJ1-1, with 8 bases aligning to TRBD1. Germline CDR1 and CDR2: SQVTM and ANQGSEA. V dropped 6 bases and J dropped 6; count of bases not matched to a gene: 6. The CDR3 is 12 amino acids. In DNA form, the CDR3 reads TGCAGCGTCCTGACAGGGGACCCTGAAGCTTTCTTT. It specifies CSVLTGDPEAFF.

This CDR3 reads CASSTTPGETQYF. For the CDR3, the DNA is TGCGCCAGCTCAACTACTCCGGGAGAGACCCAGTACTTC. The chain employs TRBV5-1 and TRBJ2-5; unclear D gene. The V end was cut by 7 bases, the J end by 4 bases, with 14 bases between. This CDR3 is 13 amino acids long. CDR1 SGHRS and CDR2 YFSETQ come from the germline V gene.

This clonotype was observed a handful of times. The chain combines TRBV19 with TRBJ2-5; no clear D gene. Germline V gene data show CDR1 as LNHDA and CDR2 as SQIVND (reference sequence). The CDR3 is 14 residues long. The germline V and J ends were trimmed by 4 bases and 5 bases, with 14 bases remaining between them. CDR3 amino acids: CASSTTAWWETQYF. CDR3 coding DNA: TGTGCCAGTAGTACCACGGCCTGGTGGGAGACCCAGTACTTC.

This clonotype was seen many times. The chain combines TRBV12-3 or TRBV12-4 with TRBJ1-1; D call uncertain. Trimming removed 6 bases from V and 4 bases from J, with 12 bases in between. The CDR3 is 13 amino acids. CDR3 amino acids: CASSYGLSTEAFF. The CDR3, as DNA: TGTGCCAGCAGCTACGGACTAAGCACTGAAGCTTTCTTT.

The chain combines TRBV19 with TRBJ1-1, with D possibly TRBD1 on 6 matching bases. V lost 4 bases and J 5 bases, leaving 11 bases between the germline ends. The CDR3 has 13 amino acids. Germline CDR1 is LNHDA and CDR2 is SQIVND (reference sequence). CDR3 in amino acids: CASSSGTRTEAFF. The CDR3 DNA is TGTGCCAGTAGTAGTGGGACACGAACTGAAGCTTTCTTT.

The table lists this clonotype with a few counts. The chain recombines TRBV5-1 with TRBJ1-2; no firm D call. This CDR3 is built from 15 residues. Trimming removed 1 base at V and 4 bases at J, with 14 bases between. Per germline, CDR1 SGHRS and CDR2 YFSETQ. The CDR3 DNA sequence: TGCGCCAGCAGCTTGCTTTCAGTCAAGAGCTATGGCTACACCTTC. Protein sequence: CASSLLSVKSYGYTF.

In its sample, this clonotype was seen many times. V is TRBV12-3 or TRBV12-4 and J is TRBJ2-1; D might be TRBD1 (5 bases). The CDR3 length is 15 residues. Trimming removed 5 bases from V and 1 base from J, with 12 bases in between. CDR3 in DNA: TGTGCCAGCAGTCCTCAGGGTCGATCCTACAATGAGCAGTTCTTC. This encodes CASSPQGRSYNEQFF.

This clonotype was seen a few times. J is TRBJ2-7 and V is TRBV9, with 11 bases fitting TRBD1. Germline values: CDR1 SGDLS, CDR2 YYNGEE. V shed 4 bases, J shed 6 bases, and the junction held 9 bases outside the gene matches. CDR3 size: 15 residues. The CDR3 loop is CASSYRDRGETEQYF. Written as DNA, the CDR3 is TGTGCCAGCAGCTACCGGGACAGGGGGGAGACCGAGCAGTACTTC. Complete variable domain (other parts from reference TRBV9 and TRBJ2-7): DSGVTQTPKHLITATGQRVTLRCSPRSGDLSVYWYQQSLDQGLQFLIQYYNGEERAKGNILERFSAQQFPDLHSELNLSSLELGDSALYFCASSYRDRGETEQYFGPGTRLTVT.

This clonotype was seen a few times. The CDR3 region is CASSYTGITEAFF. DNA for the CDR3: TGTGCCAGCAGTTACACAGGGATAACTGAAGCTTTCTTT. The chain is built from TRBV6-6 and TRBJ1-1, with D possibly being TRBD1 (6 bases). The CDR3 totals 13 residues. The V gene's germline CDR1 is MNHNY and CDR2 SVGAGI (reference sequence). V was clipped by 2 bases and J by 5 bases, with 9 bases between them.

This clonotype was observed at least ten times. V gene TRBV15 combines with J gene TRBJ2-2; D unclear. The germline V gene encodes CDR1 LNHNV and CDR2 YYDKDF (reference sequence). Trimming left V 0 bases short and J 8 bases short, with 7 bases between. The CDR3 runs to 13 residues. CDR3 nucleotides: TGTGCCACCAGCAGAGATCTGACAGGGGAGCTGTTTTTT. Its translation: CATSRDLTGELFF.

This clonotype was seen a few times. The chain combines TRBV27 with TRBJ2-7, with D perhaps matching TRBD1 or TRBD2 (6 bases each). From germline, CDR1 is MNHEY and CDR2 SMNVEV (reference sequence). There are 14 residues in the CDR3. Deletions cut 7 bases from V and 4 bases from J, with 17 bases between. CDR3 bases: TGTGCCAGCATCGCTGCGGGACAAGGGTACGAGCAGTACTTC. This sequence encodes CASIAAGQGYEQYF.

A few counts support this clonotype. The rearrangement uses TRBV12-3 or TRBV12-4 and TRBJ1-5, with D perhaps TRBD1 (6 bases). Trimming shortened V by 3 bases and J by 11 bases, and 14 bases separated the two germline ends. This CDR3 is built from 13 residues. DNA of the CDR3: TGTGCCAGCAGTTTGGACATGGAGGGGGCCCAGCATTTT. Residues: CASSLDMEGAQHF.

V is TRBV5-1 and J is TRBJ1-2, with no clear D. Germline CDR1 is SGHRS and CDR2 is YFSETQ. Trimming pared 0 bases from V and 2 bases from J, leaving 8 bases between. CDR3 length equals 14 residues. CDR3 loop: CASSLGIGNYGYTF. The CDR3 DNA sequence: TGCGCCAGCAGCTTGGGAATCGGGAACTATGGCTACACCTTC. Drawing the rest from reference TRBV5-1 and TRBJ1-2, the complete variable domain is KAGVTQTPRYLIKTRGQQVTLSCSPISGHRSVSWYQQTPGQGLQFLFEYFSETQRNKGNFPGRFSGRQFSNSRSEMNVSTLELGDSALYLCASSLGIGNYGYTFGSGTRLTVV.